The 18 T cell receptor beta chains in this list originate from one sample, sequenced in a study of T cells after yellow fever vaccination. TCRdb re-called the 5' RACE reads with MiXCR, one entry per CDR3 protein. The sample records 250,000 to 400,000 distinct CDR3 sequences, roughly 4.3% being singletons. The sequencing used PBMCs, collected 5 days after the yellow fever booster vaccination. These receptors all stem from a man younger than 35 who received the YFV17D yellow fever vaccine.

This clonotype was counted many times. The rearrangement links TRBV23-1 to TRBJ2-1, with 7 bases that match TRBD1. TRBV23-1 is treated as an ORF (open reading frame) with a function not yet certain. Trimming took 9 bases from V and 7 from J; bases not matched to a gene: 9. The CDR3 contains 13 residues. The CDR3 DNA is TGCGCCAGTCATGGGACAGAGACTAATGAGCAGTTCTTC. Translating gives CASHGTETNEQFF.

This clonotype was seen a handful of times. The chain joins TRBV4-1 to TRBJ2-7, with D maybe TRBD2 (5 bases). Germline V gene lookup returns CDR1 MGHRA and CDR2 YSYEKL. V was cut by 0 bases and J by 5 bases, with 17 bases left in between. This CDR3 has 16 residues. CDR3 sequence reads: CASSQDVGGLGNEQYF. Written as DNA, the CDR3 is TGCGCCAGCAGCCAAGATGTAGGCGGCCTCGGGAACGAGCAGTACTTC.

For this clonotype: At one boundary the junction diverges from the germline segment, which might be a read error. The chain carries TRBV7-7 and TRBJ2-5, with a weak D call TRBD2 (6 bases). The length of the CDR3 is 14 residues. Germline V lookup: CDR1 SSHAT, CDR2 FNYEAQ (reference sequence). CDR3 sequence (DNA): TGTGCTAGCAGCTTTGGAGGGTTAAGAGAGACCCAGTACTTC. This encodes CASSFGGLRETQYF.

This clonotype has just a few counts. The chain uses TRBV5-1 and TRBJ1-1, with D possibly TRBD1 on 6 matching bases. The V gene's germline CDR1 is SGHRS and CDR2 YFSETQ. V lost 7 bases and J lost 9, with 13 bases in between. The CDR3 extends over 11 amino acids. The CDR3 DNA follows: TGCGCCAGCCACGATGGGGGGCAAGCTTTCTTT. It codes for CASHDGGQAFF.

The table lists this clonotype with a few counts. The chain joins TRBV7-6 to TRBJ1-1; TRBD1 agrees at 10 bases. V was clipped by 6 bases and J by 3 bases; unmatched bases: 7. The CDR3 sequence is 15 residues long. The germline V gene has CDR1 SGHVS and CDR2 FNYEAQ. The CDR3 nucleotides are TGTGCCAGCAGTTACGGACAGGGGGTACACACTGAAGCTTTCTTT. Translation gives CASSYGQGVHTEAFF.

In its sample, this clonotype was seen many times. The chain carries TRBV20-1 and TRBJ2-6; D gene ambiguous. The germline V gene has CDR1 DFQATT and CDR2 SNEGSKA (reference sequence). V was shortened by 4 bases and J by 0 bases, with 7 bases between the two germline ends. The CDR3 covers 14 residues. The chain's CDR3 is CSAIRSSGANVLTF. In DNA form, the CDR3 reads TGCAGTGCTATACGGAGCTCTGGGGCCAACGTCCTGACTTTC.

Ten or more counts support this clonotype. The V and J genes are TRBV4-1 and TRBJ2-7, with D possibly TRBD2 on 6 matching bases. The CDR3 is 14 amino acids. The germline CDR1 and CDR2 sequences are MGHRA and YSYEKL. The V gene lost 3 bases and the J gene lost 6 bases, with 15 bases spanning the gap. The CDR3 loop reads CASSQGWGDPEQYF. Here the CDR3 DNA reads TGCGCCAGCAGCCAGGGATGGGGGGATCCCGAGCAGTACTTC.

The chain couples TRBV10-3 to TRBJ2-1; D unclear. V lost 4 bases to trimming and J lost 9 bases, with 10 bases between them. From germline, CDR1 is ENHRY and CDR2 SYGVKD. The CDR3 is made up of 12 amino acids. The CDR3 DNA reads TGTGCCATCAGTGTCGGTATTAGTGAGCAGTTCTTC. This sequence encodes CAISVGISEQFF.

Only a few counts were recorded for this clonotype. This chain uses TRBV7-3 with TRBJ1-6, with 9 bases aligning to TRBD1. V shed 0 bases, J shed 9 bases, and the junction held 3 bases outside the gene matches. There are 15 residues in the CDR3. Germline values: CDR1 SGHTA, CDR2 FQGTGA. The CDR3 reads CASSLTWTGASPLHF. The CDR3 DNA follows: TGTGCCAGCAGCTTAACTTGGACAGGGGCTTCACCCCTCCACTTT.

The CDR3 loop reads CASSPVLAVYTQYF. The CDR3 nucleotides read TGTGCCAGCAGCCCGGTATTAGCGGTATATACGCAGTATTTT. V and J are TRBV12-3 or TRBV12-4 and TRBJ2-3, with TRBD2 as a possible D gene (6 bases). V shed 6 bases and J shed 7 bases, with 17 bases lying between them. The CDR3 extends over 14 amino acids.

This clonotype was observed a handful of times. The DNA for the CDR3 is TGTGCCAGCAGCCCTAATCCCCGGGGCACAGATACGCAGTATTTT. It is translated as CASSPNPRGTDTQYF. The rearrangement uses TRBV7-3 and TRBJ2-3; D gene uncertain. V lost 5 bases to trimming and J lost 1 base, with 13 bases between them. Per the germline V gene, CDR1 is SGHTA and CDR2 is FQGTGA. The CDR3 totals 15 residues.

The V and J genes are TRBV7-3 and TRBJ2-1; the D call may be TRBD1 or TRBD2 (5 bases each). Germline CDR1 and CDR2: SGHTA and FQGTGA. V shed 6 bases and J shed 4 bases, with 16 bases lying between them. The CDR3 contains 15 residues. Written as DNA, the CDR3 is TGTGCCAGCAGTCCCATGGGGGTTGAGTACAATGAGCAGTTCTTC. It specifies CASSPMGVEYNEQFF.

This clonotype has a handful of counts. V and J are TRBV11-2 and TRBJ1-3, with D uncertain. This CDR3 has 17 amino acids. Germline V CDR1 and CDR2: SGHAT, FQNNGV. V was cut by 1 base and J by 0 bases, with 13 bases left in between. CDR3 in amino acids: CASSLAVGPFSGNTIYF. CDR3 bases: TGTGCCAGCAGCTTAGCAGTCGGACCCTTCTCTGGAAACACCATATATTTT.

This clonotype was observed a handful of times. The rearrangement joins TRBV6-5 to TRBJ2-2; TRBD2 is a possible D gene (6 bases). Germline V CDR1 and CDR2: MNHEY, SVGAGI. The CDR3 loop spans 15 amino acids. Trimming pared 2 bases from V and 5 bases from J, leaving 12 bases between. CDR3 protein: CASSYAGIRTGELFF. DNA for the CDR3: TGTGCCAGCAGTTACGCGGGGATAAGGACCGGGGAGCTGTTTTTT.

This clonotype was seen only a few times. This chain links TRBV18 with TRBJ2-7; no clear D gene. CDR3 length: 13 amino acids. Germline V gene lookup returns CDR1 KGHSH and CDR2 LQKENI. Trimming removed 6 bases from V and 2 bases from J, with 11 bases in between. CDR3 DNA: TGTGCCAGCTCTGAAGGGTTCCCCTACGAGCAGTACGTC. Protein product: CASSEGFPYEQYV.

This chain joins TRBV7-2 and TRBJ2-1; 9 bases match TRBD2. With 0 bases clipped from V and 0 bases from J, the junction kept 6 bases outside the gene matches. The CDR3 consists of 18 residues. The V gene's germline CDR1 is SGHTA and CDR2 FQGNSA. The CDR3 sequence is CASSLASGGQSSYNEQFF. The CDR3 region has the DNA TGTGCCAGCAGCTTAGCCAGCGGGGGGCAGAGCTCCTACAATGAGCAGTTCTTC.

This clonotype showed up many times. This rearrangement joins TRBV29-1 to TRBJ2-7, with 8 bases lining up with TRBD1. The CDR3 runs 13 residues. CDR1 and CDR2 from the germline V gene are SQVTM and ANQGSEA. Trimming removed 3 bases from V and 2 bases from J; junction bases left unmatched: 3. CDR3 nucleotides: TGCAGCGTTGACCAGACAGGGGCCTACGAGCAGTACGTC. Its protein is CSVDQTGAYEQYV.

There are a few counts of this clonotype. V usage is TRBV19 and J usage is TRBJ2-5; perhaps TRBD2 as D (5 bases). The V end was cut by 5 bases, the J end by 5 bases, with 12 bases between. Germline values: CDR1 LNHDA, CDR2 SQIVND (reference sequence). The CDR3 is made up of 13 amino acids. The chain's CDR3 is CASSVSSSETQYF. Written as DNA, the CDR3 is TGTGCCAGTAGTGTTTCTAGCAGTGAGACCCAGTACTTC.